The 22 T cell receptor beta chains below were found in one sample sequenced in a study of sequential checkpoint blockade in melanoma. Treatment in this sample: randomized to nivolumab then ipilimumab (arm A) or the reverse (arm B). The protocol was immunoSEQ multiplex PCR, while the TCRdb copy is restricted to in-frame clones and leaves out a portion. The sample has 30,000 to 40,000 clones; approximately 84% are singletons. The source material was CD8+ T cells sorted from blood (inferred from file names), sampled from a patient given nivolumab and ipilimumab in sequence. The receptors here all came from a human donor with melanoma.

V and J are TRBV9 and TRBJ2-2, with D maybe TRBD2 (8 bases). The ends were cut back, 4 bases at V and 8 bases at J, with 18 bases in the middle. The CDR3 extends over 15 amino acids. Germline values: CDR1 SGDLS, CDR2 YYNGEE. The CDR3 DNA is TGTGCCAGCAGCATGACTAGCGAGGACAGGGGGGAGCTGTTTTTT. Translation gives CASSMTSEDRGELFF.

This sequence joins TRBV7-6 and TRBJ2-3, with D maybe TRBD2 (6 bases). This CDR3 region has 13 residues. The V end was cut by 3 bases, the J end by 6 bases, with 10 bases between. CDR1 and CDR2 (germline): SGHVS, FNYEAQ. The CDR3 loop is CASSLVGGDTQYF. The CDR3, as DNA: TGTGCCAGCAGCTTGGTTGGGGGGGATACGCAGTATTTT.

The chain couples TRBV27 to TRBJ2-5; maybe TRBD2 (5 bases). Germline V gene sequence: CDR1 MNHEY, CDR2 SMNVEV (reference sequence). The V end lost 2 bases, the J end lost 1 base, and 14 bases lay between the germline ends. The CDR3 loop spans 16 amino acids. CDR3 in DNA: TGTGCCAGCAGTTTAACGCGGGTGACCCTCCAAGAGACCCAGTACTTC. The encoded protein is CASSLTRVTLQETQYF.

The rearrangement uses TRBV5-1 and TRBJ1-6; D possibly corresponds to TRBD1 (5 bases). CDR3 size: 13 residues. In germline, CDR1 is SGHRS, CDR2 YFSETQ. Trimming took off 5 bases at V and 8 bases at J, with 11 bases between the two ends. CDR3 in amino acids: CASSKGKDSPLHF. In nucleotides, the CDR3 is TGCGCCAGCAGTAAGGGGAAGGATTCACCCCTCCACTTT.

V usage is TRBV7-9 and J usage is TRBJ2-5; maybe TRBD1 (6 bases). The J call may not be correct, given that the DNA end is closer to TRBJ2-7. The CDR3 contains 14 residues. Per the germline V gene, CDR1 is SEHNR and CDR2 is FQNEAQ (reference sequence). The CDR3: CASSFNGGFYEQYF. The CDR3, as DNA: TGTGCCAGCAGCTTCAATGGGGGCTTCTACGAGCAGTACTTC.

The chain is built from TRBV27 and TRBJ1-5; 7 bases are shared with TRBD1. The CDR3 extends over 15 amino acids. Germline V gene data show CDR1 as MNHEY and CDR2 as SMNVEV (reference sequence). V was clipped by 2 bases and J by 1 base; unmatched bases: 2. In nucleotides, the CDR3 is TGTGCCAGCAGTTTAGCAGGGGGAAGCAATCAGCCCCAGCATTTT. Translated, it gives CASSLAGGSNQPQHF.

The CDR3 here is CARSSKDRNSGNTIYF. The CDR3, as DNA: TGTGCCAGAAGCTCGAAGGACAGGAACTCTGGAAACACCATATATTTT. The V gene is TRBV5-3, the J gene TRBJ1-3; 7 bases align to TRBD1. TRBV5-3 is placed among ORFs of uncertain function. Unmatched junction bases numbered 6, after V lost 3 bases and J lost 0 bases. This CDR3 contains 16 residues.

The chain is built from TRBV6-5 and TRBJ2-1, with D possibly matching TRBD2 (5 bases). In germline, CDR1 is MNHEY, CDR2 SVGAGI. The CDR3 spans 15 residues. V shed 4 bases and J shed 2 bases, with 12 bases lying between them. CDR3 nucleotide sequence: TGTGCCAGCAGTTTCATGACGGGGACCTACAATGAGCAGTTCTTC. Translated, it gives CASSFMTGTYNEQFF.

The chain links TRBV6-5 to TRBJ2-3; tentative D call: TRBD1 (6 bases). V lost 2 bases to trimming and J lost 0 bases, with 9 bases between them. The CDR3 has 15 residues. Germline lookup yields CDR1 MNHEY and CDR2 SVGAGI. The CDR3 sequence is CASSYIQGSTDTQYF. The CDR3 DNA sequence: TGTGCCAGCAGTTACATCCAGGGGAGCACAGATACGCAGTATTTT.

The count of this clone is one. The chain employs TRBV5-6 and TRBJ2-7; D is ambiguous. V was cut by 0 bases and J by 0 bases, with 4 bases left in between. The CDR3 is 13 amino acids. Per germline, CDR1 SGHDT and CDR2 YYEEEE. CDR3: CASSLASSYEQYF. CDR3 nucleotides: TGTGCCAGCAGCTTGGCCAGCTCCTACGAGCAGTACTTC.

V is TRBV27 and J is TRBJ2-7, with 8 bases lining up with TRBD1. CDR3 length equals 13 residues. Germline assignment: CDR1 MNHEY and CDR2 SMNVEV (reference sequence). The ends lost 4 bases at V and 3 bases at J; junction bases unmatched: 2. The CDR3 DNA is TGTGCCAGCAGTTATGGACAGGGCTACGAGCAGTACTTC. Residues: CASSYGQGYEQYF.

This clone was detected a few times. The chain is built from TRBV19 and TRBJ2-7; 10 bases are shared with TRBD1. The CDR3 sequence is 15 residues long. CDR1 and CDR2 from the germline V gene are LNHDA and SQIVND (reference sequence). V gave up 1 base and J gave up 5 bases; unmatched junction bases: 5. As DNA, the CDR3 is TGTGCCAGTAGTATAGGGGACAGGGGAAGCAACGAGCAGTACTTC. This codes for CASSIGDRGSNEQYF.

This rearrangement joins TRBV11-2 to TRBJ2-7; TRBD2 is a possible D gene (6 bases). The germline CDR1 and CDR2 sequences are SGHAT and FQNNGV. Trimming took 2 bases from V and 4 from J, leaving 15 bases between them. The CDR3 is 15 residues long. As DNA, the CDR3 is TGTGCCAGCAGCTTATTTGGCGGGGACTTTTACGAGCAGTACTTC. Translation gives CASSLFGGDFYEQYF.

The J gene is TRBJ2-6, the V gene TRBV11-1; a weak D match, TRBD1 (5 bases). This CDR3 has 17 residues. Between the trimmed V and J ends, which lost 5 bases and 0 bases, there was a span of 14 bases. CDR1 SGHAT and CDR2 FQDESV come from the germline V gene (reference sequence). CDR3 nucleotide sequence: TGTGCCAGCAGCCCGACAGACTCGAGCTCTGGGGCCAACGTCCTGACTTTC. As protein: CASSPTDSSSGANVLTF.

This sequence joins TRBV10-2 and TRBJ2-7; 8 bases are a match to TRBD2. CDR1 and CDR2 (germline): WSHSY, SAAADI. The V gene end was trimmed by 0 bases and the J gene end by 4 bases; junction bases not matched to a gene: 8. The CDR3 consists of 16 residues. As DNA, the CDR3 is TGCGCCAGCAGTGAGTCAGTAACGGGGGGGCTTTACGAGCAGTACTTC. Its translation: CASSESVTGGLYEQYF.

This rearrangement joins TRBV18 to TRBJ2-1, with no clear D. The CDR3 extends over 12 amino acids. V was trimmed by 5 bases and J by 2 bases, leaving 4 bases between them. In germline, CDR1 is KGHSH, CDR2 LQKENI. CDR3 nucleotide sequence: TGTGCCAGCTCAGCGCCCTACAATGAGCAGTTCTTC. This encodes CASSAPYNEQFF.

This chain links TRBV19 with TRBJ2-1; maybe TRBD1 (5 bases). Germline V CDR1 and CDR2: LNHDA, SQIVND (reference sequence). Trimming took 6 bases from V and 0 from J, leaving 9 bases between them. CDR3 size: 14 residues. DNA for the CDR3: TGTGCCAGTAGACAGGCGAGCTCCTACAATGAGCAGTTCTTC. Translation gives CASRQASSYNEQFF.

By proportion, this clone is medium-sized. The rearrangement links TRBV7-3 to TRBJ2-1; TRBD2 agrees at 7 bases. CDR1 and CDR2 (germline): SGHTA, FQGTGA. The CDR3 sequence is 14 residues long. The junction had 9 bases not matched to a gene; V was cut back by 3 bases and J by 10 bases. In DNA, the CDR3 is TGTGCCAGCAGCTTTGGTGTTGGGGGAGGGGAGCAGTTCTTC. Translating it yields CASSFGVGGGEQFF.

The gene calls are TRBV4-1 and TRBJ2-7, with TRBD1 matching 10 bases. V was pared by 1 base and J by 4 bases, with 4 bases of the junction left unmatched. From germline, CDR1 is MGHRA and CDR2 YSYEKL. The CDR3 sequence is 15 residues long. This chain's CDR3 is CASSQVTGQGYEQYF. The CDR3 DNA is TGCGCCAGCAGCCAAGTAACGGGACAGGGGTACGAGCAGTACTTC.

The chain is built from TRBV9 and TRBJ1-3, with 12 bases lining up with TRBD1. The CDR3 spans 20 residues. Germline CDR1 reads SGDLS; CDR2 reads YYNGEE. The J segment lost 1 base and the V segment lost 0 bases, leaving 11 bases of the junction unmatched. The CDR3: CASSVGDLEGQGASGNTIYF. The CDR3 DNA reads TGTGCCAGCAGCGTAGGGGACCTGGAGGGACAGGGGGCTTCTGGAAACACCATATATTTT.

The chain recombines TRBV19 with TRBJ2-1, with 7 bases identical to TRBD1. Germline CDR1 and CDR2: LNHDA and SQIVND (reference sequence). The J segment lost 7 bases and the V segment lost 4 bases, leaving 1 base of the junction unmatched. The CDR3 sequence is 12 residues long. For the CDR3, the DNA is TGTGCCAGTAGTACGACAGGGAATGAGCAGTTCTTC. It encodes CASSTTGNEQFF.

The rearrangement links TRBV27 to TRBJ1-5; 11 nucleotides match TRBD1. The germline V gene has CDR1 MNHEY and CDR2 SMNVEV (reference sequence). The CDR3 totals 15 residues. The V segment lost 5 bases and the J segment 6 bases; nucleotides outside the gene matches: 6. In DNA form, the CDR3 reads TGTGCCAGCAGTGAATGGGGGACAGGGGGTCAGCCCCAGCATTTT. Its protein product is CASSEWGTGGQPQHF.